These 20 T cell receptor beta chains were sequenced from one sample in a study of blood T cell repertoires in COVID-19 (dated by TCRdb to about 2020). The protocol used for the library was the immunoSEQ multiplex PCR assay. Not all clones reach the TCRdb copy of this immuneACCESS table, which keeps in-frame sequences only. Checked studies attribute under half of the gap to unresolved V genes and leave the rest unexplained. The sample table contains around 250,000 clones; only one count was recorded for about four fifths of them. The ten largest clones take up roughly 5.8% of the sample. The material sequenced was peripheral blood. Receptors originate from an older man with acute or convalescent COVID-19.

This sequence joins TRBV13 and TRBJ2-7; 9 bases match TRBD1. This CDR3 is 16 amino acids long. After removal of 0 bases from V and 6 bases from J, the junction contained 9 bases not matched to a gene. In germline, CDR1 is PRHDT, CDR2 FYEKMQ (reference sequence). The CDR3 sequence is CASSLGWGQGVGEQYF. CDR3 sequence (DNA): TGTGCCAGCAGCTTAGGGTGGGGACAGGGAGTGGGCGAGCAGTACTTC.

The V and J genes are TRBV7-9 and TRBJ2-3; D is possibly TRBD2 (6 bases). This CDR3 comprises 16 residues. Trimming left V 2 bases short and J 3 bases short, with 15 bases between. Germline values: CDR1 SEHNR, CDR2 FQNEAQ (reference sequence). The CDR3 here is CASSLLSSALTDTQYF. CDR3 bases: TGTGCCAGCAGCTTATTATCTAGCGCTCTTACAGATACGCAGTATTTT.

The V call is TRBV6-6, the J call TRBJ2-2, with 7 nucleotides matching TRBD1. Germline V gene sequence: CDR1 MNHNY, CDR2 SVGAGI (reference sequence). The CDR3 length is 16 residues. V lost 6 bases to trimming and J lost 5 bases; unmatched junction nucleotides: 12. The DNA for the CDR3 is TGTGCCAGCAGGCCTTATCGGGACAGTTCGACCGGGGAGCTGTTTTTT. It codes for CASRPYRDSSTGELFF.

CDR3: CASSLNQETQYF. The CDR3 region has the DNA TGTGCCAGCAGCTTAAATCAGGAGACCCAGTACTTC. The chain recombines TRBV11-1 with TRBJ2-5; no reliable D call. The CDR3 loop spans 12 amino acids. V lost 2 bases and J lost 5, with 6 bases in between. Per the germline V gene, CDR1 is SGHAT and CDR2 is FQDESV (reference sequence).

J is TRBJ1-4 and V is TRBV19; 8 bases agree with TRBD1. V shed 2 bases and J 5 bases; nucleotides not matched to a gene: 4. Germline V CDR1 and CDR2: LNHDA, SQIVND (reference sequence). The CDR3 consists of 15 residues. The CDR3 DNA is TGTGCCAGTAGTATACGGACAGGGACGAATGAAAAACTGTTTTTT. It translates to CASSIRTGTNEKLFF.

Here the CDR3 DNA reads TGTGCCAGCAGCTTAGCTACAGATCCAAACATTCAGTACTTC. This gives the protein CASSLATDPNIQYF. The rearrangement links TRBV7-8 to TRBJ2-4; the D is unclear. Trimming took off 0 bases at V and 6 bases at J, with 9 bases between the two ends. The CDR3 totals 14 residues. Looked up from germline, CDR1 is SGHVS and CDR2 is FQNEAQ.

This chain uses TRBV5-4 with TRBJ1-4; 9 nucleotides align to TRBD1. The V gene end was trimmed by 4 bases and the J gene end by 7 bases; junction bases not matched to a gene: 8. From germline, CDR1 is SGHNT and CDR2 YYREEE (reference sequence). The CDR3 runs to 15 residues. CDR3 DNA: TGTGCCAGCAGCGTACAGGGGGCGCGGAGTGAAAAACTGTTTTTT. This encodes CASSVQGARSEKLFF. The full variable domain, in which reference TRBV5-4 and TRBJ1-4 provide the parts outside the CDR3, is ETGVTQSPTHLIKTRGQQVTLRCSSQSGHNTVSWYQQALGQGPQFIFQYYREEENGRGNFPPRFSGLQFPNYSSELNVNALELDDSALYLCASSVQGARSEKLFFGSGTQLSVL.

The chain has TRBV7-8 and TRBJ2-5, with 7 bases lining up with TRBD1. This CDR3 is 17 amino acids long. V lost 5 bases, J lost 4 bases, and 16 bases stayed unmatched. Germline CDR1 SGHVS, CDR2 FQNEAQ. CDR3 coding DNA: TGTGCCAGCAGCCCCATGCCCGAGGGGGCCACAAGAGAGACCCAGTACTTC. It yields the protein CASSPMPEGATRETQYF.

This sequence joins TRBV7-9 and TRBJ2-1; 12 bases fit TRBD2. After removal of 7 bases from V and 7 bases from J, the junction contained 5 bases not matched to a gene. Looked up from germline, CDR1 is SEHNR and CDR2 is FQNEAQ (reference sequence). This CDR3 comprises 14 residues. The CDR3 bases are TGTGCCAGCACCCTAGCGGGGGGGAATAATGAGCAGTTCTTC. Translated: CASTLAGGNNEQFF.

This chain's CDR3 is CASSPRGQPQHF. CDR3 DNA sequence: TGTGCCAGCAGTCCCAGGGGTCAGCCCCAGCATTTT. V and J are TRBV28 and TRBJ1-5, with D perhaps TRBD1 (6 bases). Germline V gene sequence: CDR1 MDHEN, CDR2 SYDVKM. This CDR3 has 12 amino acids. V gave up 5 bases and J gave up 6 bases, with 8 bases separating them.

The chain employs TRBV9 and TRBJ2-5; no reliable D call. The CDR3 is 13 amino acids. V lost 4 bases, J lost 5 bases, and 12 bases lay in between. Germline loops: CDR1 SGDLS, CDR2 YYNGEE. Written as DNA, the CDR3 is TGTGCCAGCAGCCGCGATGGTCCGGAGACCCAGTACTTC. It codes for CASSRDGPETQYF.

The chain is built from TRBV6-5 and TRBJ2-5; 9 nucleotides match TRBD2. This CDR3 is 15 amino acids long. With 7 bases clipped from V and 7 bases from J, the junction kept 13 bases outside the gene matches. CDR1 and CDR2 (germline): MNHEY, SVGAGI. The DNA of the CDR3 is TGTGCCAGCATGGGGCAGGTAGCGGGAGCGGGGACCCAGTACTTC. It translates to CASMGQVAGAGTQYF.

The chain is built from TRBV19 and TRBJ1-5, with D perhaps matching TRBD1 (5 bases). V was clipped by 6 bases and J by 3 bases, with 15 bases between them. The CDR3 runs to 15 residues. Germline-derived CDR1 and CDR2 are LNHDA and SQIVND (reference sequence). In DNA form, the CDR3 reads TGTGCCAGTAGCATTCAGGGTTCTAACAATCAGCCCCAGCATTTT. Residues: CASSIQGSNNQPQHF.

The chain's CDR3 is CASSPRGGPPYGYTF. DNA for the CDR3: TGTGCCAGCAGCCCAAGGGGAGGGCCCCCCTATGGCTACACCTTC. The chain has TRBV7-2 and TRBJ1-2, with D perhaps TRBD1 (5 bases). From germline, CDR1 is SGHTA and CDR2 FQGNSA. This CDR3 has 15 residues. V was cut by 5 bases and J by 4 bases, with 17 bases left in between.

This clone was recorded once. The rearrangement joins TRBV5-1 to TRBJ2-3, with a possible D match to TRBD2 (6 bases). The germline V gene has CDR1 SGHRS and CDR2 YFSETQ. V gave up 4 bases and J gave up 3 bases, with 21 bases separating them. This CDR3 region has 17 residues. DNA for the CDR3: TGCGCCAGCAGCCCAAATTTTGGCGGGGCTGGTACAGATACGCAGTATTTT. Translating gives CASSPNFGGAGTDTQYF.

The J gene is TRBJ1-4, the V gene TRBV5-5, with TRBD1 as a possible D gene (6 bases). The germline V gene encodes CDR1 SGHKS and CDR2 YYEKEE (reference sequence). CDR3 length: 14 residues. V was shortened by 1 base and J by 8 bases, with 12 bases between the two germline ends. CDR3 in amino acids: CASSLLQGGEKLFF. CDR3 in DNA: TGTGCCAGCAGCTTGCTACAGGGTGGGGAAAAACTGTTTTTT.

The chain carries TRBV24-1 and TRBJ1-2, with D perhaps matching TRBD1 (5 bases). V lost 3 bases to trimming and J lost 13 bases, with 26 bases between them. The CDR3 is 16 amino acids. Germline CDR1 is KGHDR and CDR2 is SFDVKD. The CDR3 sequence: CATSDARQTTSLVLTF. The CDR3 region has the DNA TGTGCCACCAGTGATGCGAGACAGACCACATCTTTGGTACTCACCTTC.

V and J are TRBV5-1 and TRBJ2-1, with TRBD2 matching over 8 bases. The germline gives CDR1 SGHRS, CDR2 YFSETQ. The CDR3 spans 14 residues. V trimming: 0 bases; J trimming: 6 bases; junction bases outside the gene matches: 2. As DNA, the CDR3 is TGCGCCAGCAGCTTGGAGCGGGGGAGCAATGAGCAGTTCTTC. Translating gives CASSLERGSNEQFF. The full variable domain, completed using reference TRBV5-1 and TRBJ2-1, is KAGVTQTPRYLIKTRGQQVTLSCSPISGHRSVSWYQQTPGQGLQFLFEYFSETQRNKGNFPGRFSGRQFSNSRSEMNVSTLELGDSALYLCASSLERGSNEQFFGPGTRLTVL.

The V gene is TRBV4-1, the J gene TRBJ1-6; D is possibly TRBD1 (5 bases). This CDR3 spans 17 amino acids. Trimming took 0 bases from V and 0 from J, leaving 9 bases between them. The germline V gene has CDR1 MGHRA and CDR2 YSYEKL. The DNA of the CDR3 is TGCGCCAGCAGCCAAGATGGGGCGAGCTCCTATAATTCACCCCTCCACTTT. As protein: CASSQDGASSYNSPLHF.

The V gene is TRBV28, the J gene TRBJ2-1, with D possibly matching TRBD2 (5 bases). The germline gives CDR1 MDHEN, CDR2 SYDVKM. The CDR3 consists of 14 residues. V lost 6 bases, J lost 6 bases, and 15 bases lay in between. CDR3 nucleotide sequence: TGTGCCAGCAGGGACGCCATGAGGGCCAATGAGCAGTTCTTC. Translated, it gives CASRDAMRANEQFF.